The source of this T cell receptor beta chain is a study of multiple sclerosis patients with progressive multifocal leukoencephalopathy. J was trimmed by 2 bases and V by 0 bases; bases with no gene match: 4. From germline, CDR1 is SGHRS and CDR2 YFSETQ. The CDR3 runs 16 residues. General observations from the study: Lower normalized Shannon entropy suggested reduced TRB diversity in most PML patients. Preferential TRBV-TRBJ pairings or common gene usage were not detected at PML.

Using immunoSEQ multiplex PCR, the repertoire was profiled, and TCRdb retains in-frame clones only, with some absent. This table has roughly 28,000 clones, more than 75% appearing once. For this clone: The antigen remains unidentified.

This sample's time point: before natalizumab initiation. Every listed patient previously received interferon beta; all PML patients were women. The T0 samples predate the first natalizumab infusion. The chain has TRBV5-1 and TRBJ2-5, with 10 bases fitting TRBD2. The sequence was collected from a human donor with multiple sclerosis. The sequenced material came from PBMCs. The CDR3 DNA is TGCGCCAGCAGCTTGGTTGGACTAGCGGCGCAAGAGACCCAGTACTTC. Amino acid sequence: CASSLVGLAAQETQYF.